This T cell receptor beta chain was documented in a study of identical twins (dated by TCRdb to 2015 to 2016). The study in broad terms: To test whether fetal clonotypes persist, the study used deep sequencing on TCR alpha and beta repertoires from monozygotic twins, unrelated adults of various ages, and cord blood. To rule out contamination, the twin experiments were replicated at different times with different library preparation protocols.

Paper-wide results and their limitations: Invariant T cells such as MAIT and iNKT could partly confound zero-insertion analyses, although diverse VJ usage argued against such confounding for most clonotypes. In monozygotic twins, out-of-frame TCR alpha sharing was systematically underestimated by recombination models, although the models agreed with sharing between unrelated individuals. In beta out-of-frame sequences, excess twin sharing was weaker, because having fewer shared sequences lowered the signal-to-noise ratio. Fewer insertions were carried by abundant cord blood beta clonotypes, a similar but weaker trend appeared in young adult naive repertoires, and no such trend appeared in memory repertoires. Because the same donors could not be followed over many years, conclusions were based on cross-sectional statistical analysis. Compared with coincidental sharing between unrelated individuals, an excess of low generation-probability sequences was observed among out-of-frame TCR alpha sequences shared between twins.

Libraries were constructed by 5' RACE. These reads were obtained on an Illumina HiSeq 2000. A universal primer binding site was added through template switching, and the final cDNA carried a unique molecular identifier so that TCR cDNA molecules could be counted accurately. First-strand cDNA for TCR alpha and beta chains was synthesized from specific primers in the conserved constant-segment region. To control for contamination, every cDNA library carried two barcodes: a SMART-Mk sample barcode plus Illumina barcodes. TruSeq adapter sequences along with Illumina sample barcodes were introduced in two successive PCR steps. TCR alpha and beta cDNA libraries were sequenced on the Illumina HiSeq platform with custom primers. Under the source paper's analysis protocol: MiGEC processed the raw reads to extract unique molecular identifiers, while MiXCR was used to determine the CDR3 positions. For each individual, recombination models were inferred using an EM algorithm with the repgenHMM and IGoR tools. The analysis of shared clonotypes was done with the tcR package in R, with sharing normalized by the product of cloneset sizes. To study raw recombination free of thymic and clonal selection effects, out-of-frame nonproductive sequences were analyzed. The public reads were quality trimmed at Q25 with fastp and then assembled into clones with MiXCR by TCRdb, keeping productive beta chains. Records with the same CDR3 protein are collapsed into one entry carrying the most frequent genes and DNA. TCRdb, not the authors, supplied the V and J calls. In this sample the table shows approximately 680,000 distinct CDR3 sequences, under 8.5% of which occur a single time. The biggest ten clones account for roughly 1.6% of the sample.

Every donor in the study was a healthy Caucasian. Three pairs of female monozygotic twins, all aged roughly 18 to 29 years, were included in the twin cohort. Peripheral blood mononuclear cells were the source from which RNA for the TCR libraries was isolated. Reading the germline V gene gives CDR1 SGDLS and CDR2 YYNGEE. V drops 3 bases and J drops 3 bases, leaving 9 bases in between. Its CDR3 holds 13 amino acids, cysteine through phenylalanine. The CDR3 DNA has 39 bases and is translated from base 1. On this clonotype itself: Its antigen has not been determined. Within one base of it there is no much larger clone, and no base qualities were kept.

This sample also belongs to another study, concerning yellow fever vaccine responses in identical twins. Per that second paper: According to the authors, the vaccine-induced T cell response in identical twins seemed to be partly convergent and partly specific to each individual. The study precisely tracked vaccine-responding T cell clones in identical twins.

The specimen sequenced was PBMCs. This TCR derives from a woman between 18 and 29 years old in good health. The sequence links TRBV9 to TRBJ1-1; perhaps TRBD1 is the D gene, with 6 bases matching. CDR3 region: CASSATGHTEAFF. The DNA sequence follows: TGTGCCAGCAGCGCAACAGGGCACACTGAAGCTTTCTTT.